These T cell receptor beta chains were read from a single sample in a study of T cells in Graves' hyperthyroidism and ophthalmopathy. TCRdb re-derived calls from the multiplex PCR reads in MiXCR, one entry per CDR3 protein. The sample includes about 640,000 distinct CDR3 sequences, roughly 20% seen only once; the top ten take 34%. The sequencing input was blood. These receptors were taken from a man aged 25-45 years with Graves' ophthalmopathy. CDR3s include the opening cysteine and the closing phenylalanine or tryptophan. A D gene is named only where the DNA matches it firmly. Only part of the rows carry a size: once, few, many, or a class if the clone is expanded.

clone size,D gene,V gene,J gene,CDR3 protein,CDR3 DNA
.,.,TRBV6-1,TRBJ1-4,CASSPGRFSGEKLFF,TGTGCCAGCAGCCCCGGACGGTTCTCGGGGGAAAAACTGTTTTTT
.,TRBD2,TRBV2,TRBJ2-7,CASSAGGISYEQYF,TGTGCCAGCAGTGCCGGGGGGATCTCCTACGAGCAGTACTTC
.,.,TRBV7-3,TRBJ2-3,CASSFGGWRDGHTDTQYF,TGTGCCAGCAGCTTTGGAGGGTGGCGGGACGGGCACACAGATACGCAGTATTTT
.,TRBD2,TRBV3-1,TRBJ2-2,CASSQGSGIPTGELFF,TGTGCCAGCAGCCAAGGTAGCGGGATCCCAACCGGGGAGCTGTTTTTT
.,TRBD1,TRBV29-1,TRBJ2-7,CSVRDRIYEQYF,TGCAGCGTTAGGGACAGAATCTACGAGCAGTACTTC
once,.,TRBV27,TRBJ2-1,CASSSFSEQFF,TGTGCCAGCAGTTCCTTCAGTGAGCAGTTCTTC
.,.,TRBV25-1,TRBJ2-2,CASSEWGAGELFF,TGTGCCAGCAGTGAATGGGGGGCCGGGGAGCTGTTTTTT
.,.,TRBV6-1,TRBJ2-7,CASSGLTGRASYKQYF,TGTGCCAGCAGTGGGTTGACGGGCAGGGCTTCCTACAAGCAGTACTTC
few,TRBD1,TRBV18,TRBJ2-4,CASSPRDSKNIQYF,TGTGCCAGCTCACCAAGGGACAGCAAAAACATTCAGTACTTC
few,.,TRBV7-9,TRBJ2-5,CASSYRLDRETQYF,TGTGCCAGCAGCTACCGTCTGGACCGGGAGACCCAGTACTTC
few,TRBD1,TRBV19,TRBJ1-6,CASRDRGSPLHF,TGTGCCAGTCGCGACAGGGGTTCACCCCTCCACTTT
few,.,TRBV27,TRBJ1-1,CASKTYIQGPINTEAFF,TGTGCCAGCAAAACCTACATTCAGGGGCCCATAAACACTGAAGCTTTCTTT
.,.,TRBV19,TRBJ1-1,CASTFGGLGNTEAFF,TGTGCCAGTACTTTTGGGGGCCTCGGGAACACTGAAGCTTTCTTT
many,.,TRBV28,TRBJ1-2,CASSFMVLTRGYTF,TGTGCCAGCAGTTTTATGGTACTCACGCGCGGCTACACCTTC
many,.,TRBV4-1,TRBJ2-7,CASSGQPGAYEQYF,TGCGCCAGCAGCGGACAGCCTGGAGCCTACGAGCAGTACTTC
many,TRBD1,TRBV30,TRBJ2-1,CAWSVRQGVYNEQFF,TGTGCCTGGAGTGTACGACAGGGGGTTTACAATGAGCAGTTCTTC
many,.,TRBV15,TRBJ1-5,CATSPGGEAQPQHF,TGTGCCACCAGCCCCGGGGGGGAGGCCCAGCCCCAGCATTTT
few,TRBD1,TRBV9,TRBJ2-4,CASSATGDGAKNIQYF,TGTGCCAGCAGCGCAACAGGGGATGGGGCCAAAAACATTCAGTACTTC
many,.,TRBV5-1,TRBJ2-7,CASSYDVLGEQYF,TGCGCCAGCAGCTACGACGTTTTAGGCGAGCAGTACTTC
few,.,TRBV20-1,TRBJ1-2,CSARKGVVNYGYTF,TGCAGTGCTAGGAAAGGCGTAGTGAACTATGGCTACACCTTC
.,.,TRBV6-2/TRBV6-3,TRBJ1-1,CASSWGRMNTEAFF,TGTGCCAGCAGCTGGGGACGAATGAACACTGAAGCTTTCTTT
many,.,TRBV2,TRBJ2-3,CASSDLIRAASTDTQYF,TGTGCCAGCAGTGATCTAATTAGGGCAGCTAGCACAGATACGCAGTATTTT
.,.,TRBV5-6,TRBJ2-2,CASSLGGDANTGELFF,TGTGCCAGCAGCTTGGGGGGCGACGCGAACACCGGGGAGCTGTTTTTT
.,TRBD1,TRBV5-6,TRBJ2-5,CASSSSGGETQYF,TGTGCCAGCAGCTCCTCAGGGGGTGAGACCCAGTACTTC
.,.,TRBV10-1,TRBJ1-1,CASIDSQRNTEAFF,TGCGCCAGCATTGACAGTCAGAGGAACACTGAAGCTTTCTTT
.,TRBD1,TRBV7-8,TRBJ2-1,CASSLDRVSDEQFF,TGTGCCAGCAGCTTGGACAGGGTCTCGGATGAGCAGTTCTTC
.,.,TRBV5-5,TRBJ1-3,CASSLDERVSGNTIYF,TGTGCCAGCAGCTTGGACGAAAGGGTCTCTGGAAACACCATATATTTT
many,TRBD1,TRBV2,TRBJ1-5,CASSVTGPYSNQPQHF,TGTGCCAGCAGTGTGACAGGGCCCTATAGCAATCAGCCCCAGCATTTT
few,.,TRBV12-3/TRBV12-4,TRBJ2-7,CASRRGTEQYF,TGTGCCAGCAGGAGGGGAACGGAGCAGTACTTC
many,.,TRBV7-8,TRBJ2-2,CASPRDSMRELFF,TGTGCCAGCCCCCGGGACTCCATGCGGGAGCTGTTTTTT
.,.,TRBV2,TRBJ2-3,CASSVQVTDTQYF,TGTGCCAGCAGTGTTCAGGTCACAGATACGCAGTATTTT
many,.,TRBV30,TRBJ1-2,CAWSVLGRSYGYTF,TGTGCCTGGAGTGTACTCGGCAGAAGCTATGGCTACACCTTC
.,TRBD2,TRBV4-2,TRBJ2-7,CASSQDSGRGGTEQYF,TGTGCCAGCAGCCAAGATAGTGGGCGGGGGGGCACCGAGCAGTACTTC
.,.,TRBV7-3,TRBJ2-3,CASSYGGGADTQYF,TGTGCCAGCAGCTACGGCGGGGGCGCAGATACGCAGTATTTT
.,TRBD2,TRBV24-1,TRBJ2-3,CATSFPGLPTDTQYF,TGTGCCACCAGCTTCCCGGGACTACCCACAGATACGCAGTATTTT
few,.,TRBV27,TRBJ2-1,CASVGVGSSYNEQFF,TGTGCCAGCGTGGGCGTTGGGAGCTCCTACAATGAGCAGTTCTTC
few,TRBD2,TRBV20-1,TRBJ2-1,CSASGTLGLAIYNEQFF,TGCAGTGCCAGTGGGACGCTTGGACTAGCGATTTACAATGAGCAGTTCTTC
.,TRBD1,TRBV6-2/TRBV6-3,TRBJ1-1,CASSLRTGRGTEAFF,TGTGCCAGCAGTCTAAGGACAGGGCGAGGGACTGAAGCTTTCTTT
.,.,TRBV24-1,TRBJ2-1,CATSARDFDGEQFF,TGTGCCACCAGTGCCCGGGACTTTGACGGTGAGCAGTTCTTC
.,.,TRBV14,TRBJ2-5,CASSQVAIGWETQYF,TGTGCCAGCAGCCAAGTCGCCATTGGCTGGGAGACCCAGTACTTC
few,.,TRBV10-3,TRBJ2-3,CAISESGPINTDTQYF,TGTGCCATCAGTGAGTCGGGACCAATTAACACAGATACGCAGTATTTT
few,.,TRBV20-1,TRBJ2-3,CSARAGDTYSTDTQYF,TGCAGTGCTAGGGCTGGGGACACTTATAGCACAGATACGCAGTATTTT
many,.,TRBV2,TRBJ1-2,CASSDAGRVYGYTF,TGTGCCAGCAGTGATGCCGGGAGAGTCTATGGCTACACCTTC
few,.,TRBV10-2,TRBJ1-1,CASSESEGYTEAFF,TGCGCCAGCAGTGAGTCGGAGGGTTACACTGAAGCTTTCTTT
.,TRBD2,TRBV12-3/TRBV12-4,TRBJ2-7,CASSFEGRTSGAYEQYF,TGTGCCAGCAGTTTTGAGGGTCGGACTAGCGGAGCCTACGAGCAGTACTTC
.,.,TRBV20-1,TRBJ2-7,CSARLSAYEQYF,TGCAGTGCTAGATTATCCGCCTACGAGCAGTACTTC
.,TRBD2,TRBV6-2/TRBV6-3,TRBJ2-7,CASSPEGLTRQYF,TGTGCCAGCAGTCCCGAGGGACTAACGAGGCAGTACTTC
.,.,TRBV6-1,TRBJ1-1,CASSEQDRRFYPLNTEAFF,TGTGCCAGCAGCGAGCAAGACAGGCGATTTTACCCCCTGAACACTGAAGCTTTCTTT
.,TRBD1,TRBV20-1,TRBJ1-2,CSARRPGQGGYGYTF,TGCAGTGCTAGACGCCCGGGACAGGGGGGCTATGGCTACACCTTC
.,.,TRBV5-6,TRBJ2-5,CASSLFNPGQETQYF,TGTGCCAGCAGCTTGTTCAATCCGGGGCAAGAGACCCAGTACTTC
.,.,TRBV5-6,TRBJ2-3,CASSFRPLQGTDTQYF,TGTGCCAGCAGCTTCAGACCGCTGCAGGGCACAGATACGCAGTATTTT
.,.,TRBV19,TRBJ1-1,CATQGPRSRQAFF,TGTGCCACCCAGGGACCGAGGAGCCGCCAAGCTTTCTTT
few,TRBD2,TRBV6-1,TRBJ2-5,CASSPLAGNGGQYF,TGTGCCAGCAGTCCTCTAGCGGGAAACGGTGGCCAGTACTTC
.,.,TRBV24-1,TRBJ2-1,CATSDYEYNEQFF,TGTGCCACCAGTGATTACGAGTACAATGAGCAGTTCTTC
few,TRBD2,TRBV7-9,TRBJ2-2,CASSVGLAGYMNTGELFF,TGTGCCAGCAGCGTGGGACTAGCGGGATATATGAACACCGGGGAGCTGTTTTTT
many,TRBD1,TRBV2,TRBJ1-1,CASRDRLGENTEAFF,TGTGCCAGCAGGGACAGGCTGGGGGAGAACACTGAAGCTTTCTTT
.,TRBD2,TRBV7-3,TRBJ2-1,CASSFIGGSGNEQFF,TGTGCCAGCAGCTTTATCGGCGGGAGCGGCAATGAGCAGTTCTTC
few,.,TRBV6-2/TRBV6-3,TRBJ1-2,CASSRDGDNYGYTF,TGTGCCAGCAGCCGGGACGGAGATAACTATGGCTACACCTTC
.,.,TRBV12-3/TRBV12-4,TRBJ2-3,CSSSPQRVTDTQYF,TGTTCCAGCAGTCCCCAGCGGGTCACAGATACGCAGTATTTT